The rows below give T cell receptor beta chains drawn from one sample of a study of a mutant IDH1 vaccine in newly diagnosed glioma. Sequencing was performed with immunoSEQ multiplex PCR; in TCRdb, only in-frame clones are kept and a portion is missing. The data contain approximately 70,000 clones, 60% to 85% of them seen just once; the ten biggest clones take up around 8.2%. This material consisted of PBMCs, taken from a glioma patient treated with radiotherapy, temozolomide or both. The receptors originated from a man between 45 and 60 years old with glioma. The CDR3 runs from the conserved cysteine through the conserved F or W. The D gene is left open where the match is weak. Where a row states a size, it is once, few, many or the class of an expanded clone; other rows omit it.

J gene	clone size	D gene	V gene	CDR3 protein	CDR3 DNA
TRBJ2-7	.	TRBD2	TRBV2	CASSLLAGEGEQYF	TGTGCCAGCAGTCTTCTAGCGGGGGAGGGCGAGCAGTACTTC
TRBJ1-5	.	TRBD1	TRBV7-2	CASSQGGSANQPQHF	TGTGCCAGCAGCCAGGGGGGAAGTGCCAATCAGCCCCAGCATTTT
TRBJ2-1	.	.	TRBV1	CTSSQDPWRGRHEQFF	TGCACCAGCAGCCAAGATCCCTGGCGGGGGAGGCATGAGCAGTTCTTC
TRBJ2-3	.	.	TRBV9	CASSVDVGHTQYF	TGTGCCAGCAGCGTAGACGTAGGGCATACGCAGTATTTT
TRBJ1-1	.	.	TRBV30	CAWRGQLMNTEAFF	TGTGCCTGGCGGGGCCAGCTCATGAACACTGAAGCTTTCTTT
TRBJ1-4	.	.	TRBV4-3	CASSREGGYEKLFF	TGCGCCAGCAGCCGCGAGGGAGGGTATGAAAAACTGTTTTTT
TRBJ1-3	once	.	TRBV18	CASSPSAGLNTIYF	TGTGCCAGCTCACCATCGGCAGGGCTAAACACCATATATTTT
TRBJ2-1	.	.	TRBV20-1	CSARGDGEQFF	TGCAGTGCTAGAGGGGACGGTGAGCAGTTCTTC
TRBJ2-3	.	.	TRBV4-1	CASSRGDDSTDTQYF	TGCGCCAGCAGCCGAGGGGACGATAGCACAGATACGCAGTATTTT
TRBJ1-3	.	.	TRBV18	CASTQNSGNTIYF	TGTGCCAGCACACAAAACTCTGGAAACACCATATATTTT
TRBJ1-3	.	.	TRBV28	CASSLSPLGQRGNTIYF	TGTGCCAGCAGTTTATCCCCCCTCGGACAGAGAGGAAACACCATATATTTT
TRBJ1-3	.	.	TRBV10-3	CAIRTANGNTIYF	TGTGCCATCAGGACAGCGAATGGAAACACCATATATTTT
TRBJ1-3	.	.	TRBV19	CASAGGPVSGNTIYF	TGTGCCAGCGCCGGAGGACCCGTCTCTGGAAACACCATATATTTT
TRBJ2-7	few	TRBD1	TRBV4-2	CASSQVDRVGEQYF	TGTGCCAGCAGCCAAGTGGACAGGGTAGGCGAGCAGTACTTC
TRBJ2-1	.	TRBD2	TRBV5-4	CASSLGGTSGSREQFF	TGTGCCAGCAGCTTGGGTGGGACTAGCGGAAGTCGTGAGCAGTTCTTC
TRBJ2-1	.	.	TRBV11-1	CASTYPPVDEQFF	TGTGCCAGCACCTACCCGCCAGTGGATGAGCAGTTCTTC
TRBJ1-5	.	.	TRBV30	CAWSVGIQNQPQHF	TGTGCCTGGAGTGTAGGCATTCAAAATCAGCCCCAGCATTTT
TRBJ1-5	once	.	TRBV30	CAWSVPGLDQPQHF	TGTGCCTGGAGTGTACCAGGGCTGGACCAGCCCCAGCATTTT
TRBJ2-3	.	.	TRBV4-3	CASSQDQGTSTDTQYF	TGCGCCAGCAGCCAAGATCAGGGGACTAGCACAGATACGCAGTATTTT
TRBJ1-2	.	TRBD1	TRBV6-5	CASSYSGTGYYGYTF	TGTGCCAGCAGTTACTCCGGGACAGGGTATTATGGCTACACCTTC
TRBJ2-5	.	.	TRBV14	CASSQVSQETQYF	TGTGCCAGCAGCCAAGTCAGCCAAGAGACCCAGTACTTC
TRBJ1-5	.	.	TRBV4-1	CASSQEVYGNQPQHF	TGCGCCAGCAGCCAAGAGGTTTACGGAAATCAGCCCCAGCATTTT
TRBJ2-7	.	TRBD1	TRBV5-6	CASSRDRGLRYEQYF	TGTGCCAGCAGCCGCGACAGGGGGCTTCGCTACGAGCAGTACTTC
TRBJ2-5	.	.	TRBV5-4	CASSLDGGGLETQYF	TGTGCCAGCAGCTTGGATGGGGGGGGGCTGGAGACCCAGTACTTC
TRBJ1-6	.	TRBD1	TRBV2	CASSEGQGVRSPLHF	TGTGCCAGCAGTGAAGGGCAGGGGGTGCGGTCACCCCTCCACTTT
TRBJ1-1	.	TRBD1	TRBV18	CASSPTGEGTEAFF	TGTGCCAGCTCACCTACAGGGGAGGGGACTGAAGCTTTCTTT
TRBJ1-5	.	.	TRBV28	CASSLPTPNQPQHF	TGTGCCAGCAGTTTACCGACCCCCAATCAGCCCCAGCATTTT
TRBJ2-7	.	TRBD2	TRBV30	CAWSDKTSGGADEQYF	TGTGCCTGGAGCGATAAGACTAGCGGGGGGGCGGACGAGCAGTACTTC
TRBJ2-1	.	TRBD1	TRBV5-1	CASYPGQSSYNEQFF	TGCGCCAGCTACCCGGGACAGAGCTCCTACAATGAGCAGTTCTTC
TRBJ1-3	.	TRBD1	TRBV7-9	CASSPGEGAVTIYF	TGTGCCAGCAGCCCTGGGGAGGGGGCCGTCACCATATATTTT
TRBJ1-4	.	.	TRBV7-2	CASSFSTNEKLFF	TGTGCCAGCAGCTTTTCAACTAATGAAAAACTGTTTTTT
TRBJ2-7	once	TRBD1	TRBV30	CAWSVLPPGQGNAYEQYF	TGTGCCTGGAGTGTACTTCCCCCCGGACAGGGGAACGCCTACGAGCAGTACTTC
TRBJ1-5	.	.	TRBV19	CASSSGRNQPQHF	TGTGCCAGTAGTTCAGGGCGCAATCAGCCCCAGCATTTT
TRBJ2-1	medium-sized	.	TRBV7-9	CASSLLQGSPAGNEQFF	TGTGCCAGCAGCTTACTACAGGGGAGCCCAGCGGGAAATGAGCAGTTCTTC
TRBJ2-7	.	.	TRBV7-3	CASSLLQGGEQYF	TGTGCCAGCAGCTTATTGCAGGGAGGCGAGCAGTACTTC
TRBJ1-2	.	.	TRBV19	CASSTGVNYGYTF	TGTGCCAGTAGTACGGGAGTTAACTATGGCTACACCTTC
TRBJ1-5	.	.	TRBV30	CAWGPTGLVSQPQHF	TGTGCCTGGGGACCTACAGGGCTAGTGAGTCAGCCCCAGCATTTT
TRBJ1-4	.	.	TRBV10-1	CASSFSGTTTTNEKLFF	TGCGCCAGCAGTTTTTCCGGGACCACTACAACTAATGAAAAACTGTTTTTT
TRBJ2-3	once	TRBD2	TRBV9	CASGLQAGATDTQYF	TGTGCCAGCGGCCTGCAAGCGGGGGCCACAGATACGCAGTATTTT
TRBJ2-7	.	.	TRBV6-1	CASIAAGWVYEQYF	TGTGCCAGCATCGCGGCAGGTTGGGTCTACGAGCAGTACTTC
TRBJ1-5	once	.	TRBV11-2	CASSVAEGQPQHF	TGTGCCAGCAGCGTGGCAGAGGGTCAGCCCCAGCATTTT
TRBJ1-2	few	.	TRBV6-4	CASSGPGNYGYTF	TGTGCCAGCAGTGGACCAGGGAACTATGGCTACACCTTC
TRBJ1-4	.	TRBD1	TRBV6-1	CASSDDRGTATNEKLFF	TGTGCCAGCAGTGATGACAGGGGCACGGCAACTAATGAAAAACTGTTTTTT
TRBJ2-5	.	.	TRBV9	CASSVGSGQETQYF	TGTGCCAGCAGCGTAGGTTCAGGGCAGGAGACCCAGTACTTC
TRBJ1-1	.	.	TRBV4-3	CASSQDVWDGAFF	TGCGCCAGCAGCCAAGATGTTTGGGACGGGGCTTTCTTT
TRBJ1-1	.	.	TRBV9	CASSVEGQTEAFF	TGTGCCAGCAGCGTAGAAGGCCAGACTGAAGCTTTCTTT
TRBJ2-5	.	.	TRBV2	CASKEEEETQYF	TGTGCCAGCAAAGAGGAGGAAGAGACCCAGTACTTC
TRBJ2-7	.	.	TRBV5-1	CASSSNRDGNYEQYF	TGCGCCAGCAGCTCCAACCGGGACGGAAACTACGAGCAGTACTTC
TRBJ1-1	.	.	TRBV29-1	CSVSAGRGPEAFF	TGCAGCGTTTCGGCGGGCCGCGGACCTGAAGCTTTCTTT
TRBJ2-7	.	TRBD1	TRBV5-4	CASSLRSGTGTEQYF	TGTGCCAGCAGCTTGAGGTCCGGGACAGGGACCGAGCAGTACTTC
TRBJ2-7	.	.	TRBV7-2	CASSYGLLSSYEQYF	TGTGCCAGCAGCTACGGACTTCTAAGCTCCTACGAGCAGTACTTC
TRBJ1-1	.	.	TRBV6-1	CASRGGPTEAFF	TGTGCCAGCAGGGGGGGTCCCACTGAAGCTTTCTTT
TRBJ1-5	few	.	TRBV4-2	CASSQDSRGDQPQHF	TGTGCCAGCAGCCAAGATTCTAGGGGAGATCAGCCCCAGCATTTT
TRBJ1-5	few	.	TRBV19	CAGGGQGKYQPQHF	TGTGCCGGGGGAGGGCAGGGGAAGTATCAGCCCCAGCATTTT
TRBJ1-1	few	.	TRBV5-1	CASSPVQAGGTEAFF	TGCGCCAGCAGCCCAGTTCAGGCGGGGGGGACTGAAGCTTTCTTT
TRBJ1-3	.	.	TRBV2	CASRLSGPHFSGNTIYF	TGTGCCAGCAGACTTTCGGGCCCACACTTCTCTGGAAACACCATATATTTT
TRBJ2-7	.	.	TRBV7-9	CASGEYEQYF	TGTGCCAGCGGGGAATACGAGCAGTACTTC